This T cell receptor beta chain was retrieved from a study of shared clonotypes between healthy human individuals. Study outcomes and limitations: It was observed that roughly 5.1% of naive CD4 clonotypes were shared across several donors.

DNA at about 210 ng, around 30,000 T cell genomes, went into sorted-subset replicate PCRs. The protocol was immunoSEQ multiplex PCR, while the TCRdb copy is restricted to in-frame clones and leaves out a portion. The repertoire holds 2 million to 2.5 million clones, approximately 96% seen once, with less than 0.15% in the top ten. This CDR3 has 11 amino acids. V lost 4 bases and J 3 bases, leaving 3 bases between the germline ends. Germline CDR1 SNHLY, CDR2 FYNNEI. Note on this clone: Its specificity is unknown. In the same sample, other DNA sequences code for this CDR3.

This rearrangement joins TRBV2 to TRBJ1-1; D is undetermined. This TCR was sampled from a man younger than 30 in good health. Sequencing used naive CD4+ T cells sorted from blood. Subset here: CD45RA+ positively selected. For the CDR3, the DNA is TGTGCCAGCAGTGGTTACACTGAAGCTTTCTTT. This codes for CASSGYTEAFF.